These T cell receptor beta chains were read from a single sample in a study of shared clonotypes between healthy human individuals. The table came from immunoSEQ multiplex PCR; TCRdb's copy has only in-frame clones and leaves some out. The table has 2 million to 3 million clones, approximately 93% seen once. The sequencing sample was made of naive CD4+ T cells from PBMCs. The source of these receptors is a man in his late teens or twenties in good health. Some clones in this sample may be carry-over from other donors' samples. The CDR3 runs from the conserved cysteine through the conserved F or W. D genes are given only for firm matches. Expanded clones get a size class; other rows say once, few or many, or leave the size out.

CASSPSRDGSGQPQHF	TGTGCCAGCAGCCCCAGCCGAGACGGCTCGGGACAGCCCCAGCATTTT	-	TRBV7-2	TRBJ1-5	16	-
CASSLSLSGRALEQYF	TGTGCCAGCAGTTTATCCCTTAGCGGGAGGGCGCTTGAGCAGTACTTC	-	TRBV27	TRBJ2-7	16	TRBD2
CASSIILAGAEAFF	TGTGCCAGCAGTATAATACTCGCAGGGGCTGAAGCTTTCTTT	-	TRBV28	TRBJ1-1	14	-
CASSPSGSTDTQYF	TGTGCCAGCAGTCCTAGCGGGAGCACAGATACGCAGTATTTT	-	TRBV6-1	TRBJ2-3	14	TRBD2
CASSRRGTGELFF	TGTGCCAGCAGCCGCAGGGGCACCGGGGAGCTGTTTTTT	-	TRBV27	TRBJ2-2	13	-
CAWSASYNEQFF	TGTGCCTGGAGTGCCTCATACAATGAGCAGTTCTTC	-	TRBV30	TRBJ2-1	12	-
CASSLTGASDFTGELFF	TGTGCCAGCAGCTTAACGGGAGCTAGCGACTTCACCGGGGAGCTGTTTTTT	-	TRBV7-3	TRBJ2-2	17	-
CASSQDLGRMGGYTF	TGCGCCAGCAGCCAAGATCTGGGCAGAATGGGGGGCTACACCTTC	-	TRBV4-1	TRBJ1-2	15	-
CASSDLGPLEAGETQYF	TGCGCCAGCAGTGACTTAGGTCCCCTAGAGGCAGGGGAGACCCAGTACTTC	once	TRBV10-1	TRBJ2-5	17	-
CATSYTVHNQPQHF	TGTGCCACCAGCTATACAGTACACAATCAGCCCCAGCATTTT	-	TRBV15	TRBJ1-5	14	-
CASRAPGQGFQPQHF	TGCGCCAGCAGGGCCCCGGGACAGGGTTTCCAGCCCCAGCATTTT	-	TRBV10-2	TRBJ1-5	15	TRBD1
CASGIGGTSNTDTQYF	TGTGCCAGCGGAATAGGGGGGACTAGCAACACAGATACGCAGTATTTT	once	TRBV7-6	TRBJ2-3	16	TRBD2